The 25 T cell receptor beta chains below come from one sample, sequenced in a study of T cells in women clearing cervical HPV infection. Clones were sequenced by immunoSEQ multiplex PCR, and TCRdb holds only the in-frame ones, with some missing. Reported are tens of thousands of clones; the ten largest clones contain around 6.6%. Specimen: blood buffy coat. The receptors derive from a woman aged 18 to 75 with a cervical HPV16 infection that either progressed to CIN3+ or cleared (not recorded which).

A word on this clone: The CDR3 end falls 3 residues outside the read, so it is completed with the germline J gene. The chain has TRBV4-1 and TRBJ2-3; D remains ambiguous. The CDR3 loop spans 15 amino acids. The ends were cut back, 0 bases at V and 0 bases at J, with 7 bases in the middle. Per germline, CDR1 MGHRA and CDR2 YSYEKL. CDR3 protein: CASSQEGLSTDTQYF. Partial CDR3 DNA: TGCGCCAGCAGCCAAGAAGGCTTGAGCACAGATACG.

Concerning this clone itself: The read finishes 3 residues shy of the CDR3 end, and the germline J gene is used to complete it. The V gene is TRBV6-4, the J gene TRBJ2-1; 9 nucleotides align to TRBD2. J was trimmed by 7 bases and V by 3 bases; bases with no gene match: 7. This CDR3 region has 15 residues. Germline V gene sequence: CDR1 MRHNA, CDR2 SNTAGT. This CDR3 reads CASSETAGGNNEQFF. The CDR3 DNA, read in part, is TGTGCCAGCAGTGAGACGGCGGGGGGGAATAATGAG.

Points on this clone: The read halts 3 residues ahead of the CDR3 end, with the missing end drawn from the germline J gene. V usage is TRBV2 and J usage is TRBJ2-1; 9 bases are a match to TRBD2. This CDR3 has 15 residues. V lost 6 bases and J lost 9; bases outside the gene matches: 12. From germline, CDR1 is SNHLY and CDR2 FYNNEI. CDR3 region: CASSPGGGVYGEQFF. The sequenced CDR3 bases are TGTGCCAGCAGCCCGGGCGGGGGGGTTTATGGTGAG.

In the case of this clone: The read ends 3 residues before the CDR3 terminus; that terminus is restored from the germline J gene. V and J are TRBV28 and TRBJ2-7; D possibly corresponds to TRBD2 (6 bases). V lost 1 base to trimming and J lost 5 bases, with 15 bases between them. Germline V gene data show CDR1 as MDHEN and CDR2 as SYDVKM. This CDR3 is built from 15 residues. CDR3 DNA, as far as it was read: TGTGCCAGCAGTTTATCCCAGGGAGGTAAGGACGAG. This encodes CASSLSQGGKDE. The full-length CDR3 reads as CASSLSQGGKDEQYF. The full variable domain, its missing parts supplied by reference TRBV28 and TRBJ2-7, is DVKVTQSSRYLVKRTGEKVFLECVQDMDHENMFWYRQDPGLGLRLIYFSYDVKMKEKGDIPEGYSVSREKKERFSLILESASTNQTSMYLCASSLSQGGKDEQYFGPGTRLTVT.

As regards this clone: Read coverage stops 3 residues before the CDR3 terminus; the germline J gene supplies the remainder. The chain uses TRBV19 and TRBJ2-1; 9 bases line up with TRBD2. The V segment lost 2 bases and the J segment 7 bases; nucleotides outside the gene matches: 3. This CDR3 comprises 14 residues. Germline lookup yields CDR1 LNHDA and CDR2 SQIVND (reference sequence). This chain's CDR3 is CASSISGGLNEQFF. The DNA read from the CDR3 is TGTGCCAGTAGTATAAGCGGGGGGCTAAATGAG.

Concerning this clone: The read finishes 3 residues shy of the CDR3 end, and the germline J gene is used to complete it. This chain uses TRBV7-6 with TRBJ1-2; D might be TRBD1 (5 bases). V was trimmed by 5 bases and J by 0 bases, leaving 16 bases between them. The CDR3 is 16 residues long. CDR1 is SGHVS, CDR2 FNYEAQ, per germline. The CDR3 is CASSLGTGGANYGYTF. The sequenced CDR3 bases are TGTGCCAGCAGCCTGGGAACAGGTGGAGCTAACTATGGC.

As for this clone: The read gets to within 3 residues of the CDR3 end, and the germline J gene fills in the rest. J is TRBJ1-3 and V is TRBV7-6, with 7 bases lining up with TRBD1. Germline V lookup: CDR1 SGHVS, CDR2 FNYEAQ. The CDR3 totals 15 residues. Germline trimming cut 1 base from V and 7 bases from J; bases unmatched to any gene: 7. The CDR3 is CASSLEGAFGNTIYF. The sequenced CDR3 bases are TGTGCCAGCAGCTTAGAGGGGGCGTTTGGGAACACC.

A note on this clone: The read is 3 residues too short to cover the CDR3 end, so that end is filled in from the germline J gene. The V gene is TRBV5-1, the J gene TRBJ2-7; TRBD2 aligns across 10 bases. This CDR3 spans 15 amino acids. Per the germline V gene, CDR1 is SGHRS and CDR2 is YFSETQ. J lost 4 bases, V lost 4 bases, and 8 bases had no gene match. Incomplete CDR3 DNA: TGCGCCAGCAGCCCCGGGACTAGCGACTTTTACGAG. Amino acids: CASSPGTSDFYE. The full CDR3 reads CASSPGTSDFYEQYF.

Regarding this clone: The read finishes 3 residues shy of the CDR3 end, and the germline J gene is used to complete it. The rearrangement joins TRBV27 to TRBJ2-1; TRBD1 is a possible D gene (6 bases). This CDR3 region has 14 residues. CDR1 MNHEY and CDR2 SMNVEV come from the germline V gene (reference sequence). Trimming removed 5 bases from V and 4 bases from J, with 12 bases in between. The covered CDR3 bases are TGTGCCAGCAGTATCCTACAGGGATACAATGAG. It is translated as CASSILQGYNE. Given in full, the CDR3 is CASSILQGYNEQFF.

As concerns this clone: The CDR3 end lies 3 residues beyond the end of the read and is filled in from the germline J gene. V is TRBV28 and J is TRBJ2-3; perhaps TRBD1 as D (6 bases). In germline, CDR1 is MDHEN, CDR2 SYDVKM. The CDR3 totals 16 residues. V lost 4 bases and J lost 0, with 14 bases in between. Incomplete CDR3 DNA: TGTGCCAGCAGTTCAAACAGGGATTCCAGCACAGATACG. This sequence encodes CASSSNRDSSTDT. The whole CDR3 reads CASSSNRDSSTDTQYF.

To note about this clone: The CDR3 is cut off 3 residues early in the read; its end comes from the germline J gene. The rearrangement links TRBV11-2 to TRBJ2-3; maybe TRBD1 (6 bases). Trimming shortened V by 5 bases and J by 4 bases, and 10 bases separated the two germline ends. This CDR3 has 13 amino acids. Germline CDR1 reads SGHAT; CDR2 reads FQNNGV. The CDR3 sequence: CASSRQVADTQYF. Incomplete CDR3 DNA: TGTGCCAGCAGCCGACAGGTCGCAGATACG.

Partial CDR3 DNA: TGTGCCAGCAGTCCGCGTGGTAGCACAGATACG. Its protein product is CASSPRGSTDT. The whole CDR3 protein is CASSPRGSTDTQYF. This chain links TRBV11-3 with TRBJ2-3; no firm D call. The sequence runs out 3 residues before the end of the CDR3; the remainder is reconstructed from the germline J gene. CDR1 and CDR2 (germline): SGHNT, YENEEA. CDR3 length: 14 amino acids. Trimming shortened V by 6 bases and J by 0 bases, and 10 bases separated the two germline ends. The variable domain in full, with the rest retrieved from reference TRBV11-3 and TRBJ2-3, is EAGVVQSPRYKIIEKKQPVAFWCNPISGHNTLYWYLQNLGQGPELLIRYENEEAVDDSQLPKDRFSAERLKGVDSTLKIQPAELGDSAVYLCASSPRGSTDTQYFGPGTRLTVL.

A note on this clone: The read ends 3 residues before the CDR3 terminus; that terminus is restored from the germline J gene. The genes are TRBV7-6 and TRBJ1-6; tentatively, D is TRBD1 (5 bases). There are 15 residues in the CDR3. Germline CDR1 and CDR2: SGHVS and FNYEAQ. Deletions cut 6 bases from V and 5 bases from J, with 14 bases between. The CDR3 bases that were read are TGTGCCAGCAGTGTTGGGGGGGTGGATAATTCACCC. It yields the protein CASSVGGVDNSP. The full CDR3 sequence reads CASSVGGVDNSPLHF. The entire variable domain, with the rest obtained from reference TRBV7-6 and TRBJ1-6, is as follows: GAGVSQSPRYKVTKRGQDVALRCDPISGHVSLYWYRQALGQGPEFLTYFNYEAQQDKSGLPNDRFSAERPEGSISTLTIQRTEQRDSAMYRCASSVGGVDNSPLHFGNGTRLTVT.

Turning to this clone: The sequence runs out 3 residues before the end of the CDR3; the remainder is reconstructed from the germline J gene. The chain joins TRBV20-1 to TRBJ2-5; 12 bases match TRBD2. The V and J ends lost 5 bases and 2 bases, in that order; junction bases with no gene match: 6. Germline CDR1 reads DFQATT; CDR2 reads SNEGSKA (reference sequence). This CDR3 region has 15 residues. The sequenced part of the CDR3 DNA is TGCAGTGCTCTACTAGCGGGGGGCCTTCAAGAGACC. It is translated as CSALLAGGLQET. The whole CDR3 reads CSALLAGGLQETQYF.

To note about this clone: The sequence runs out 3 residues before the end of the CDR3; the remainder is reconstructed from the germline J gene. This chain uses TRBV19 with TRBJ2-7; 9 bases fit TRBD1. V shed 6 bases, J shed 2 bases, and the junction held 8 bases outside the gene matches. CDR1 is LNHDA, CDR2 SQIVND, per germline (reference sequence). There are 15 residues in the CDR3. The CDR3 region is CASSVTGGWTYEQYF. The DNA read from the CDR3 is TGTGCCAGTAGCGTAACAGGGGGCTGGACCTACGAG.

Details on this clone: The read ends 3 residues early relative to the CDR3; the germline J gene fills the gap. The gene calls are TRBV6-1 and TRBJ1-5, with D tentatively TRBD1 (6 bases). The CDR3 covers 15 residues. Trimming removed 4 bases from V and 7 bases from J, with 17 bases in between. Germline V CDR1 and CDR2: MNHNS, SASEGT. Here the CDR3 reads CASSVQGPGSQPQHF. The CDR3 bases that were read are TGTGCCAGCAGTGTCCAGGGGCCGGGGAGCCAGCCC.

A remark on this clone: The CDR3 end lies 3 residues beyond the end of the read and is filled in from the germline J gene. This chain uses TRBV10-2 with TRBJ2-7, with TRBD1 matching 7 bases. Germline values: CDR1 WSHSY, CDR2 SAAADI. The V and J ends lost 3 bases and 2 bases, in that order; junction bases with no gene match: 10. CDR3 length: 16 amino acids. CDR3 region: CASSEGMRQGTYEQYF. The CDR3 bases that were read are TGCGCCAGCAGTGAAGGTATGAGACAGGGTACCTACGAG.

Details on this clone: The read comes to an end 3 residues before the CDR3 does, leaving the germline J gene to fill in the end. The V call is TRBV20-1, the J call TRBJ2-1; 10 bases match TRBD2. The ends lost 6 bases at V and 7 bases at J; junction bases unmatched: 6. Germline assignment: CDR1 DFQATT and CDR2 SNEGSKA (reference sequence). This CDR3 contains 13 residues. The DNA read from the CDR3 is TGCAGTGCGAAGCGGGGGGGCGGGAATGAG. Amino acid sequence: CSAKRGGGNE. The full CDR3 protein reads CSAKRGGGNEQFF.

The CDR3: CASSLTRGYTDTQYF. The CDR3 DNA, read in part, is TGTGCCAGCAGCTTAACGCGGGGCTACACAGATACG. The V call is TRBV7-2, the J call TRBJ2-3; the D gene is possibly TRBD2 (6 bases). The read falls 3 residues short of the CDR3 end, and the missing part is taken from the germline J gene. The CDR3 contains 15 residues. The V gene lost 2 bases and the J gene lost 2 bases, with 11 bases spanning the gap. Germline CDR1 reads SGHTA; CDR2 reads FQGNSA.

CDR3 in amino acids: CASSWGDSSYGYTF. The part of the CDR3 DNA that was read is TGTGCCAGCAGCTGGGGGGACAGCTCCTATGGC. V usage is TRBV5-5 and J usage is TRBJ1-2; 7 bases match TRBD1. The CDR3 is cut off 3 residues early in the read; its end comes from the germline J gene. This CDR3 region has 14 residues. Germline V gene data show CDR1 as SGHKS and CDR2 as YYEKEE (reference sequence). The ends lost 3 bases at V and 4 bases at J; junction bases unmatched: 6.

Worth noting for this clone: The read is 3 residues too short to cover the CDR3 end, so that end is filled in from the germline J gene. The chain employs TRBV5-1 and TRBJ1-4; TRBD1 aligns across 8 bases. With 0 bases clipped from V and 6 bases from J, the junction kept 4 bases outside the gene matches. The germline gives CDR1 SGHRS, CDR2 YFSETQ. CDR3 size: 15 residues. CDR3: CASSLEDRVHEKLFF. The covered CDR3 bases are TGCGCCAGCAGCTTGGAGGACAGGGTTCATGAAAAA.

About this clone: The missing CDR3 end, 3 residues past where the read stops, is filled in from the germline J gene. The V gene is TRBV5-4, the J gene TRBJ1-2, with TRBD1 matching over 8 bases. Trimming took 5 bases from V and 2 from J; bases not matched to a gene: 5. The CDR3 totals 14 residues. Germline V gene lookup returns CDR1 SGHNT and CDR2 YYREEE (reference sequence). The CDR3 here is CASRLRQGNYGYTF. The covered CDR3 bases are TGTGCCAGCAGGCTGAGACAGGGGAACTATGGC.

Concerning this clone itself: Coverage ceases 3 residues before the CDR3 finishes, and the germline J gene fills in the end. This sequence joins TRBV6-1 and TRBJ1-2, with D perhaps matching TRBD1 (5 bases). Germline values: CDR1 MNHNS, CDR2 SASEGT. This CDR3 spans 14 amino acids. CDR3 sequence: CASSEAGPVRGYTF. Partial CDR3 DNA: TGTGCCAGCAGTGAAGCGGGGCCCGTACGCGGC.

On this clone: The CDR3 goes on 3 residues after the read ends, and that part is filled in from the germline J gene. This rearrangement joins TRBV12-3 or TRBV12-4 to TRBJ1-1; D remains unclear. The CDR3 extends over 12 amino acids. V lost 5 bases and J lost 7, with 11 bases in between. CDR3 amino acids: CASSPRVSEAFF. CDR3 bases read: TGTGCCAGCAGTCCCCGGGTGAGTGAA.

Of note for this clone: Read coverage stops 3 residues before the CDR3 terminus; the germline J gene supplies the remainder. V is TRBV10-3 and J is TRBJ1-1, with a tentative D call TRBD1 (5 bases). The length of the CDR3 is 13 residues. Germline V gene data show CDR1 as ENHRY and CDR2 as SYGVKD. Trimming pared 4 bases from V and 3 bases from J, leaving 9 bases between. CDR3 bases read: TGTGCCATCAGTGGAGTGACAGACACTGAA. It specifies CAISGVTDTE. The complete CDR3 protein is CAISGVTDTEAFF.